This passage covers 9 T cell receptor beta chains from one sample sequenced in a study of human T cells and chemical hapten exposure. Described time point: pre-sensitization, week 0. As to treatment: therapeutic diphenylcyclopropenone sensitization with weekly scalp DPC. From the RACE reads, TCRdb called clonotypes with MiXCR, one entry per CDR3 protein. The table includes 250,000 or so distinct CDR3 sequences, 7.5% to 9% detected once. Here the sequenced sample was whole blood, taken in connection with sensitization to the hapten diphenylcyclopropenone (DPC). The receptors shown here come from a woman aged 40 to 50 with alopecia areata. Some clones in this sample may be carry-over from other donors' samples.

A few counts support this clonotype. The chain joins TRBV7-9 to TRBJ2-1, with D maybe TRBD2 (6 bases). The CDR3 has 17 residues. Germline CDR1 SEHNR, CDR2 FQNEAQ (reference sequence). V was clipped by 4 bases and J by 2 bases, with 18 bases between them. This chain's CDR3 is CASSSKTSLGAYNEQFF. The DNA of the CDR3 is TGTGCCAGCAGCTCCAAGACTAGTTTGGGTGCCTACAATGAGCAGTTCTTC.

The CDR3 reads CASSPGLASGHEQYF. Here the CDR3 DNA reads TGTGCCAGCAGCCCGGGACTAGCGTCTGGACACGAGCAGTACTTC. V usage is TRBV4-2 and J usage is TRBJ2-7; 10 bases are shared with TRBD2. CDR1 and CDR2 (germline): LGHNA, YNFKEQ. Trimming cost V 4 bases and J 5 bases; bases outside gene matches: 8. CDR3 length: 15 residues.

The rearrangement joins TRBV4-2 to TRBJ2-5; 8 bases match TRBD2. Per the germline V gene, CDR1 is LGHNA and CDR2 is YNFKEQ. V lost 0 bases to trimming and J lost 6 bases; unmatched junction nucleotides: 9. The CDR3 has 16 amino acids. The CDR3 sequence: CASSQEAGARRQTQYF. CDR3 bases: TGTGCCAGCAGCCAAGAAGCGGGAGCAAGGAGGCAGACCCAGTACTTC.

In this sample, this clonotype turned up a few times. The V and J genes are TRBV2 and TRBJ2-7; the D gene is possibly TRBD2 (6 bases). This CDR3 region has 12 residues. V lost 10 bases and J lost 4, with 14 bases in between. The germline CDR1 and CDR2 sequences are SNHLY and FYNNEI. CDR3 nucleotide sequence: TGTGCCACCCGGAGGGCCTCTTACGAGCAGTACTTC. Residues: CATRRASYEQYF.

The chain couples TRBV27 to TRBJ2-2; 7 positions match TRBD1. CDR1 and CDR2 from the germline V gene are MNHEY and SMNVEV (reference sequence). The CDR3 is 16 amino acids. Trimming at V came to 5 bases and at J to 7 bases, leaving 13 bases not matched to a gene. Here the CDR3 DNA reads TGTGCCAGCAGTCCCTGGACAGGTTTAACCGGCGGGGAGCTGTTTTTT. Amino acids: CASSPWTGLTGGELFF.

The chain has TRBV28 and TRBJ2-1, with TRBD2 identical over 8 bases. The CDR3 runs to 13 residues. CDR1 and CDR2 from the germline V gene are MDHEN and SYDVKM. V lost 4 bases and J lost 10; bases outside the gene matches: 6. The chain's CDR3 is CASSSPAGVEQFF. The CDR3 nucleotides are TGTGCCAGCAGTTCTCCAGCGGGAGTCGAGCAGTTCTTC.

The V call is TRBV10-2, the J call TRBJ2-1, with 13 bases fitting TRBD2. CDR3 length: 15 amino acids. Germline V gene data show CDR1 as WSHSY and CDR2 as SAAADI. V gave up 3 bases and J gave up 8 bases; unmatched junction bases: 4. The CDR3 nucleotides read TGCGCCAGCAGTGACGGACTAGCGGGAGTGCATGAGCAGTTCTTC. Protein sequence: CASSDGLAGVHEQFF.

This clonotype was seen only a few times. The CDR3 region is CSAHWMSSETQYF. The CDR3 DNA follows: TGCAGTGCTCACTGGATGAGTAGTGAGACCCAGTACTTC. J is TRBJ2-5 and V is TRBV20-1, with D uncertain. Germline CDR1 reads DFQATT; CDR2 reads SNEGSKA (reference sequence). V lost 5 bases to trimming and J lost 5 bases, with 15 bases between them. There are 13 residues in the CDR3.

This clonotype was recorded a few times. This chain connects TRBV7-9 to TRBJ2-2; D possibly corresponds to TRBD1 (6 bases). Germline assignment: CDR1 SEHNR and CDR2 FQNEAQ (reference sequence). The CDR3 covers 16 residues. Trimming cost V 5 bases and J 0 bases, with 13 bases left between them. CDR3 nucleotide sequence: TGTGCCAGCAGCCGATCCAGGGGACCGAACACCGGGGAGCTGTTTTTT. Protein: CASSRSRGPNTGELFF.